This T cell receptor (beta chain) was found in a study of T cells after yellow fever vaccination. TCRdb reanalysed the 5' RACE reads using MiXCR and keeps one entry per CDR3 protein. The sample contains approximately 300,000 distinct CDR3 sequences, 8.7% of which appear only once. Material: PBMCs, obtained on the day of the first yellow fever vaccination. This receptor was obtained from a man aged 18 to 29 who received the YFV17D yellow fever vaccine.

In nucleotides, the CDR3 is TGTGCCAGCAGTTTATTTCGTTGGGACAGGAACACCGGGGAGCTGTTTTTT. Its translation: CASSLFRWDRNTGELFF. The chain combines TRBV28 with TRBJ2-2; TRBD1 aligns across 7 bases. The germline CDR1 and CDR2 sequences are MDHEN and SYDVKM. V shed 1 base and J 1 base; nucleotides not matched to a gene: 6. This CDR3 has 17 residues.